These 30 T cell receptor beta chains were sequenced from one sample in a study of cytomegalovirus exposure and HLA in healthy donors. Primers included in the PCR were 60 Vbeta and 13 Jbeta primers. TCRdb's table, derived via immunoSEQ multiplex PCR, lists solely in-frame clones and lacks some. Its table lists around 29,000 clones. The sample taken for sequencing was PBMCs. The origin of the receptors is a man in his thirties or forties in good health and CMV-seronegative.

The rearrangement links TRBV28 to TRBJ2-7; TRBD2 might be the D (6 bases). CDR1 and CDR2 from the germline V gene are MDHEN and SYDVKM. Trimming cost V 7 bases and J 3 bases, with 16 bases left between them. The CDR3 has 14 residues. The CDR3 loop is CASTNTLGSYEQYF. Written as DNA, the CDR3 is TGTGCCAGCACCAATACACTCGGGAGCTACGAGCAGTACTTC.

The rearrangement links TRBV7-3 to TRBJ1-2; maybe TRBD1 (6 bases). The CDR3 totals 13 residues. V was clipped by 6 bases and J by 8 bases, with 16 bases between them. Germline V gene data show CDR1 as SGHTA and CDR2 as FQGTGA. This CDR3 is CASSLDRTRGYTF. The DNA of the CDR3 is TGTGCCAGCAGTTTAGACAGGACCAGAGGCTACACCTTC. The full variable domain, its missing parts supplied by reference TRBV7-3 and TRBJ1-2, is GAGVSQTPSNKVTEKGKYVELRCDPISGHTALYWYRQSLGQGPEFLIYFQGTGAADDSGLPNDRFFAVRPEGSVSTLKIQRTERGDSAVYLCASSLDRTRGYTFGSGTRLTVV.

The chain couples TRBV7-9 to TRBJ2-1, with TRBD2 matching 16 bases. Germline CDR1 and CDR2: SEHNR and FQNEAQ (reference sequence). The length of the CDR3 is 19 residues. The junction had 11 bases not matched to a gene; V was cut back by 1 base and J by 8 bases. CDR3 region: CASSLVGQGGLAGGYEQFF. Written as DNA, the CDR3 is TGTGCCAGCAGCTTAGTGGGACAGGGGGGACTAGCGGGAGGGTATGAGCAGTTCTTC.

The V and J genes are TRBV28 and TRBJ2-3, with a tentative D call TRBD2 (6 bases). Germline V lookup: CDR1 MDHEN, CDR2 SYDVKM. This CDR3 has 16 residues. The V end lost 2 bases, the J end lost 2 bases, and 14 bases lay between the germline ends. The CDR3 loop is CASSLNRGLLTDTQYF. For the CDR3, the DNA is TGTGCCAGCAGTTTAAACCGCGGACTACTCACAGATACGCAGTATTTT.

The V and J genes are TRBV2 and TRBJ1-1; 8 nucleotides agree with TRBD1. This CDR3 is built from 14 residues. V was pared by 6 bases and J by 0 bases, with 3 bases of the junction left unmatched. CDR1 and CDR2 from the germline V gene are SNHLY and FYNNEI. CDR3 loop: CASSGQGLNTEAFF. DNA of the CDR3: TGTGCCAGCAGCGGACAGGGATTGAACACTGAAGCTTTCTTT.

This rearrangement joins TRBV30 to TRBJ1-2; 12 nucleotides match TRBD1. V gave up 4 bases and J gave up 8 bases; unmatched junction bases: 8. Germline V gene sequence: CDR1 GTSNPN, CDR2 SVGIG (reference sequence). The CDR3 spans 14 residues. Here the CDR3 DNA reads TGTGCCTGGATAAGGGACAGGGGGCTGGAGGGCTACACCTTC. This gives the protein CAWIRDRGLEGYTF.

The rearrangement joins TRBV5-1 to TRBJ1-2; 7 bases match TRBD1. CDR1 SGHRS and CDR2 YFSETQ come from the germline V gene. The junction had 12 bases not matched to a gene; V was cut back by 3 bases and J by 4 bases. The CDR3 length is 16 residues. The CDR3 DNA follows: TGCGCCAGCAGCTCCTGGACAGGACTGGAACGCTATGGCTACACCTTC. Residues: CASSSWTGLERYGYTF.

The J gene is TRBJ2-7, the V gene TRBV4-3; 7 nucleotides agree with TRBD2. Germline V gene sequence: CDR1 LGHNA, CDR2 YSLEER. The CDR3 has 20 amino acids. J was trimmed by 4 bases and V by 0 bases; bases with no gene match: 21. The DNA of the CDR3 is TGCGCCAGCAGCCAAGATCGGGGCCCTGTGGGAGGGAAGGTAAGGTACGAGCAGTACTTC. Protein: CASSQDRGPVGGKVRYEQYF.

The rearrangement uses TRBV4-2 and TRBJ1-6, with 12 nucleotides matching TRBD1. The CDR3 has 16 amino acids. The germline CDR1 and CDR2 sequences are LGHNA and YNFKEQ. V lost 1 base and J lost 9; bases outside the gene matches: 4. The CDR3 sequence: CASSQGGTGGFSPLHF. The DNA for the CDR3 is TGTGCCAGCAGCCAAGGGGGGACAGGGGGCTTTTCACCCCTCCACTTT.

This chain joins TRBV5-1 and TRBJ1-2, with 10 bases lining up with TRBD1. V lost 4 bases, J lost 4 bases, and 7 bases stayed unmatched. The CDR3 covers 15 residues. CDR1 and CDR2 from the germline V gene are SGHRS and YFSETQ. The CDR3 region has the DNA TGCGCCAGCAGCGTGGACAGGGGGTTGGCCTATGGCTACACCTTC. It translates to CASSVDRGLAYGYTF.

CDR3 DNA sequence: TGTGCCAGCAGCGCTATCCAAGGGGTAGAGACTGAAGCTTTCTTT. This gives the protein CASSAIQGVETEAFF. The gene calls are TRBV9 and TRBJ1-1, with D possibly TRBD1 on 5 matching bases. The germline V and J ends were trimmed by 3 bases and 5 bases, with 17 bases remaining between them. There are 15 residues in the CDR3. Germline V gene data show CDR1 as SGDLS and CDR2 as YYNGEE.

About this clone: At one boundary the junction diverges from the germline segment, which might be a read error. For the CDR3, the DNA is TGTGCCAGCATCTTAGGACTGTACAATGAGCAGTTCTTC. It specifies CASILGLYNEQFF. The genes are TRBV7-2 and TRBJ2-1; a possible D gene is TRBD2 (5 bases). This CDR3 region has 13 residues. The germline CDR1 and CDR2 sequences are SGHTA and FQGNSA.

V gene TRBV28 combines with J gene TRBJ1-3; D is possibly TRBD1 (5 bases). The CDR3 is 15 amino acids. The germline V gene encodes CDR1 MDHEN and CDR2 SYDVKM. With 6 bases removed from V and 3 bases from J, the gap between germline ends came to 15 bases. CDR3 region: CASSVGEAGGNTIYF. CDR3 nucleotide sequence: TGTGCCAGCAGCGTAGGGGAGGCCGGTGGAAACACCATATATTTT.

The chain carries TRBV19 and TRBJ1-5, with 9 bases lining up with TRBD1. V shed 8 bases, J shed 5 bases, and the junction held 7 bases outside the gene matches. Germline values: CDR1 LNHDA, CDR2 SQIVND (reference sequence). This CDR3 is built from 14 residues. The CDR3 DNA reads as TGTGCCAGTGCCACAGGGGGCTACTATCAGCCCCAGCATTTT. It codes for CASATGGYYQPQHF.

The V call is TRBV19, the J call TRBJ2-6; TRBD1 might be the D (5 bases). V gave up 2 bases and J gave up 2 bases, with 7 bases separating them. CDR3 length: 15 amino acids. The germline V gene encodes CDR1 LNHDA and CDR2 SQIVND (reference sequence). The CDR3 bases are TGTGCCAGTAGTATAAAGGGGCCTGGGGCCAACGTCCTGACTTTC. It translates to CASSIKGPGANVLTF.

This chain joins TRBV6-6 and TRBJ1-1, with a weak D call TRBD1 (5 bases). With 6 bases removed from V and 0 bases from J, the gap between germline ends came to 14 bases. Germline values: CDR1 MNHNY, CDR2 SVGAGI (reference sequence). The CDR3 contains 15 residues. The CDR3 loop reads CASRPGLIMNTEAFF. Here the CDR3 DNA reads TGTGCCAGCAGGCCGGGACTTATCATGAACACTGAAGCTTTCTTT.

V is TRBV2 and J is TRBJ2-1; 13 bases fit TRBD2. The CDR3 is 18 amino acids. V lost 6 bases and J lost 6; bases outside the gene matches: 14. Germline CDR1 reads SNHLY; CDR2 reads FYNNEI. CDR3 sequence: CASRGRTSGSMAVNEQFF. The DNA for the CDR3 is TGTGCCAGCAGGGGGAGGACTAGCGGGAGTATGGCTGTCAATGAGCAGTTCTTC.

The chain is built from TRBV19 and TRBJ1-4; the match to TRBD1 covers 10 bases. The V gene end was trimmed by 10 bases and the J gene end by 8 bases; junction bases not matched to a gene: 7. Germline V gene data show CDR1 as LNHDA and CDR2 as SQIVND (reference sequence). The CDR3 runs 13 residues. The DNA of the CDR3 is TGTGCCACCGCCGGGACAGGGGACGAAAAACTGTTTTTT. Amino acids: CATAGTGDEKLFF.

The chain carries TRBV6-5 and TRBJ2-5, with 7 bases matching TRBD2. CDR1 is MNHEY, CDR2 SVGAGI, per germline. The junction had 2 bases not matched to a gene; V was cut back by 6 bases and J by 4 bases. There are 12 residues in the CDR3. This chain's CDR3 is CASRTGGETQYF. The CDR3 DNA reads as TGTGCCAGCAGGACGGGAGGAGAGACCCAGTACTTC.

The gene calls are TRBV2 and TRBJ2-3; 7 nucleotides match TRBD1. V was clipped by 3 bases and J by 2 bases; unmatched bases: 2. Germline CDR1 SNHLY, CDR2 FYNNEI. The CDR3 runs 14 residues. The CDR3 is CASSDGTDTDTQYF. In DNA form, the CDR3 reads TGTGCCAGCAGTGACGGGACAGACACAGATACGCAGTATTTT. The variable domain in full, with the rest retrieved from reference TRBV2 and TRBJ2-3, is EPEVTQTPSHQVTQMGQEVILRCVPISNHLYFYWYRQILGQKVEFLVSFYNNEISEKSEIFDDQFSVERPDGSNFTLKIRSTKLEDSAMYFCASSDGTDTDTQYFGPGTRLTVL.

The chain uses TRBV7-2 and TRBJ2-5; 11 bases agree with TRBD1. The CDR3 has 14 amino acids. Germline loops: CDR1 SGHTA, CDR2 FQGNSA. The V gene end was trimmed by 4 bases and the J gene end by 7 bases; junction bases not matched to a gene: 5. CDR3 residues: CASSSGTGGWTQYF. Here the CDR3 DNA reads TGTGCCAGCAGCTCAGGGACAGGGGGTTGGACCCAGTACTTC. The whole variable domain, remainder taken from reference TRBV7-2 and TRBJ2-5, is GAGVSQSPSNKVTEKGKDVELRCDPISGHTALYWYRQSLGQGLEFLIYFQGNSAPDKSGLPSDRFSAERTGGSVSTLTIQRTQQEDSAVYLCASSSGTGGWTQYFGPGTRLLVL.

This chain uses TRBV5-5 with TRBJ1-4, with 7 bases aligning to TRBD1. The V and J ends lost 2 bases and 8 bases, in that order; junction bases with no gene match: 9. The germline CDR1 and CDR2 sequences are SGHKS and YYEKEE (reference sequence). The length of the CDR3 is 15 residues. CDR3 DNA sequence: TGTGCCAGCAGCTTCACAGGGGACACGGGCGAAAAACTGTTTTTT. Amino acids: CASSFTGDTGEKLFF.

The chain joins TRBV27 to TRBJ1-6; D might be TRBD1 (6 bases). From germline, CDR1 is MNHEY and CDR2 SMNVEV (reference sequence). Trimming removed 3 bases at V and 10 bases at J, with 19 bases between. This CDR3 is 16 amino acids long. CDR3 protein: CASSFRGESSISPLHF. In DNA form, the CDR3 reads TGTGCCAGCAGTTTCAGGGGTGAAAGTTCTATCTCACCCCTCCACTTT.

The V gene is TRBV7-9, the J gene TRBJ2-5, with D perhaps matching TRBD1 (6 bases). This CDR3 has 13 residues. Per germline, CDR1 SEHNR and CDR2 FQNEAQ (reference sequence). Trimming left V 5 bases short and J 11 bases short, with 18 bases between. The CDR3 loop reads CASSPATGLEQYF. As DNA, the CDR3 is TGTGCCAGCAGCCCAGCTACAGGGTTGGAGCAGTACTTC. Full variable domain (missing parts from reference TRBV7-9 and TRBJ2-5): DTGVSQNPRHKITKRGQNVTFRCDPISEHNRLYWYRQTLGQGPEFLTYFQNEAQLEKSRLLSDRFSAERPKGSFSTLEIQRTEQGDSAMYLCASSPATGLEQYFGPGTRLLVL.

Turning to this clone: This CDR3 is also generated by other DNA sequences in the sample. The chain links TRBV7-9 to TRBJ1-1, with D perhaps TRBD1 (5 bases). V was clipped by 5 bases and J by 0 bases, with 13 bases between them. CDR1 SEHNR and CDR2 FQNEAQ come from the germline V gene (reference sequence). The CDR3 is 15 amino acids. CDR3 nucleotides: TGTGCCAGCAGCCCGCGACAGACCATGAACACTGAAGCTTTCTTT. Translating it yields CASSPRQTMNTEAFF.

The chain uses TRBV5-1 and TRBJ2-1; D possibly corresponds to TRBD2 (7 bases). Per germline, CDR1 SGHRS and CDR2 YFSETQ. The CDR3 has 18 residues. Trimming shortened V by 2 bases and J by 0 bases, and 18 bases separated the two germline ends. This chain's CDR3 is CASSLNAPGGYSYNEQFF. CDR3 nucleotides: TGCGCCAGCAGCTTAAACGCGCCGGGGGGCTACTCCTACAATGAGCAGTTCTTC.

This chain joins TRBV7-3 and TRBJ2-3; possibly TRBD1 for D (5 bases). This CDR3 is built from 14 residues. V was pared by 2 bases and J by 1 base, with 7 bases between. CDR1 and CDR2 from the germline V gene are SGHTA and FQGTGA. The CDR3 sequence is CASSLSRGTDTQYF. CDR3 bases: TGTGCCAGCAGCTTATCCAGGGGCACAGATACGCAGTATTTT.

Notes on this clone: Other nucleotide sequences from this sample produce the same CDR3. This chain joins TRBV30 and TRBJ1-2; D not certain. Germline V CDR1 and CDR2: GTSNPN, SVGIG (reference sequence). V dropped 0 bases and J dropped 4 bases, with 3 bases sitting between them. This CDR3 is built from 11 residues. In DNA, the CDR3 is TGTGCCTGGAGTGTCTCCTATGGCTACACCTTC. It specifies CAWSVSYGYTF.

V is TRBV5-1 and J is TRBJ1-4; 8 bases match TRBD1. CDR3 length equals 16 residues. CDR1 and CDR2 (germline): SGHRS, YFSETQ. Germline trimming cut 4 bases from V and 2 bases from J; bases unmatched to any gene: 7. The CDR3 here is CASSPDRALTNEKLFF. CDR3 DNA: TGCGCCAGCAGCCCGGACAGGGCATTGACTAATGAAAAACTGTTTTTT.

J is TRBJ2-7 and V is TRBV28; 15 bases agree with TRBD2. With 2 bases clipped from V and 3 bases from J, the junction kept 8 bases outside the gene matches. The CDR3 runs 18 residues. Germline V gene sequence: CDR1 MDHEN, CDR2 SYDVKM. In DNA form, the CDR3 reads TGTGCCAGCAGTTTAGGGGGACTAGCGGGAGGATCAGGCTACGAGCAGTACTTC. As protein: CASSLGGLAGGSGYEQYF.